The 21 T cell receptor beta chains in this list originate from one sample, sequenced in a study of spatial heterogeneity in lung cancer. Using its own MiXCR run on the 5' RACE reads, TCRdb lists one record per CDR3 protein. The sample lists approximately 49,000 distinct CDR3 sequences; approximately 5% were seen once. Described time point: sample taken at primary tumor resection. The specimen comprised PBMCs, sampled at surgery. These receptors all come from a male donor with early-stage non-small cell lung cancer.

The J gene is TRBJ2-2, the V gene TRBV7-9; possible D gene TRBD1, 6 bases. The germline V gene encodes CDR1 SEHNR and CDR2 FQNEAQ (reference sequence). The CDR3 has 17 residues. The germline V and J ends were trimmed by 5 bases and 3 bases, with 19 bases remaining between them. DNA for the CDR3: TGTGCCAGCAGCACGTACAGGGTTGTCGGCGACACCGGGGAGCTGTTTTTT. Protein product: CASSTYRVVGDTGELFF.

This clonotype was seen many times. The V gene is TRBV4-2, the J gene TRBJ1-1; D is unclear. CDR1 is LGHNA, CDR2 YNFKEQ, per germline. The CDR3 length is 13 residues. Trimming stripped 0 bases from V and 3 bases from J, with 5 bases between. The DNA for the CDR3 is TGTGCCAGCAGCCAAGATTCGTACACTGAAGCTTTCTTT. It encodes CASSQDSYTEAFF.

This clonotype was seen many times. V usage is TRBV12-3 or TRBV12-4 and J usage is TRBJ1-1; maybe TRBD1 (6 bases). Between the trimmed V and J ends, which lost 6 bases and 5 bases, there was a span of 13 bases. The CDR3 covers 13 residues. CDR3 loop: CASREQGGTEAFF. The CDR3 region has the DNA TGTGCCAGCAGGGAACAGGGTGGAACTGAAGCTTTCTTT.

Ten or more counts support this clonotype. The rearrangement joins TRBV11-2 to TRBJ2-2, with no clear D. The CDR3 extends over 14 amino acids. Germline V gives CDR1 SGHAT, CDR2 FQNNGV. The V and J ends lost 6 bases and 6 bases respectively, with 14 bases between them. The CDR3 loop is CASRAQISSGELFF. In DNA form, the CDR3 reads TGTGCCAGCAGGGCCCAAATATCCTCCGGGGAGCTGTTTTTT.

This clonotype occurred many times. V and J are TRBV7-2 and TRBJ2-2; TRBD2 aligns across 7 bases. The germline V gene has CDR1 SGHTA and CDR2 FQGNSA. The CDR3 has 15 amino acids. The junction had 3 bases not matched to a gene; V was cut back by 3 bases and J by 2 bases. The CDR3: CASSFSSGNTGELFF. The DNA for the CDR3 is TGTGCCAGCAGCTTCTCTAGCGGCAACACCGGGGAGCTGTTTTTT.

This clonotype was seen many times. The rearrangement joins TRBV7-3 to TRBJ2-3, with D perhaps TRBD2 (6 bases). The V and J ends lost 1 base and 4 bases respectively, with 12 bases between them. Germline V gene data show CDR1 as SGHTA and CDR2 as FQGTGA. CDR3 length equals 15 residues. CDR3: CASSLIGGMADTQYF. As DNA, the CDR3 is TGTGCCAGCAGCTTAATCGGCGGGATGGCAGATACGCAGTATTTT. The variable domain in full, completed from reference TRBV7-3 and TRBJ2-3, reads GAGVSQTPSNKVTEKGKYVELRCDPISGHTALYWYRQSLGQGPEFLIYFQGTGAADDSGLPNDRFFAVRPEGSVSTLKIQRTERGDSAVYLCASSLIGGMADTQYFGPGTRLTVL.

This clonotype was counted at least ten times. The genes are TRBV12-3 or TRBV12-4 and TRBJ1-1; no definite D call. This CDR3 spans 16 amino acids. Trimming pared 3 bases from V and 5 bases from J, leaving 19 bases between. DNA of the CDR3: TGTGCCAGCAGTTTTCGAGCGGGAATACAGAAGACTGAAGCTTTCTTT. As protein: CASSFRAGIQKTEAFF.

At least ten counts were recorded for this clonotype. The chain has TRBV20-1 and TRBJ2-2; the D gene is possibly TRBD2 (6 bases). There are 14 residues in the CDR3. Trimming took off 2 bases at V and 0 bases at J, with 7 bases between the two ends. Germline V gives CDR1 DFQATT, CDR2 SNEGSKA (reference sequence). This chain's CDR3 is CSARSGANTGELFF. The CDR3 region has the DNA TGCAGTGCTAGATCGGGGGCGAACACCGGGGAGCTGTTTTTT.

This clonotype was observed many times. The V call is TRBV19, the J call TRBJ2-2; D is perhaps TRBD2 (5 bases). The V end was cut by 5 bases, the J end by 0 bases, with 10 bases between. The CDR3 contains 15 residues. Germline CDR1 reads LNHDA; CDR2 reads SQIVND (reference sequence). As DNA, the CDR3 is TGTGCCAGTAGTCAGCGGATCGCGAACACCGGGGAGCTGTTTTTT. Protein product: CASSQRIANTGELFF.

V gene TRBV2 combines with J gene TRBJ2-7; the match to TRBD2 covers 8 bases. The germline V gene encodes CDR1 SNHLY and CDR2 FYNNEI. The CDR3 is made up of 14 amino acids. V dropped 9 bases and J dropped 0; count of bases not matched to a gene: 7. CDR3 region: CARRRSGSSYEQYF. The CDR3 DNA reads as TGTGCCAGACGGCGGAGCGGGAGCTCCTACGAGCAGTACTTC. Combining the CDR3 with reference TRBV2 and TRBJ2-7 gives the whole variable domain EPEVTQTPSHQVTQMGQEVILRCVPISNHLYFYWYRQILGQKVEFLVSFYNNEISEKSEIFDDQFSVERPDGSNFTLKIRSTKLEDSAMYFCARRRSGSSYEQYFGPGTRLTVT.

This clonotype was seen many times. V is TRBV6-1 and J is TRBJ2-3, with D tentatively TRBD2 (6 bases). The CDR3 has 16 residues. Germline V lookup: CDR1 MNHNS, CDR2 SASEGT. V was cut by 8 bases and J by 0 bases, with 18 bases left in between. CDR3 sequence: CASEIYLAISTDTQYF. The CDR3 DNA reads as TGTGCCAGCGAAATCTACCTAGCGATCAGCACAGATACGCAGTATTTT.

This clonotype occurred many times. This chain joins TRBV20-1 and TRBJ2-3, with 8 bases that match TRBD1. Germline V lookup: CDR1 DFQATT, CDR2 SNEGSKA (reference sequence). V was clipped by 4 bases and J by 2 bases; unmatched bases: 5. The CDR3 loop spans 14 amino acids. The CDR3: CSATRTGPTDTQYF. The DNA for the CDR3 is TGCAGTGCTACCAGGACAGGGCCCACAGATACGCAGTATTTT.

This clonotype was counted between two and nine times. This chain uses TRBV20-1 with TRBJ2-3; 8 bases map to TRBD2. V gave up 5 bases and J gave up 0 bases; unmatched junction bases: 4. The CDR3 contains 14 residues. Per the germline V gene, CDR1 is DFQATT and CDR2 is SNEGSKA (reference sequence). CDR3 DNA sequence: TGCAGTGCTCATAGCGGGATCAGCACAGATACGCAGTATTTT. Protein sequence: CSAHSGISTDTQYF.

This clonotype was seen many times. V gene TRBV4-1 combines with J gene TRBJ2-5; 10 bases match TRBD2. The CDR3 extends over 16 amino acids. Losses at the gene ends were 3 bases for V and 1 base for J; bases not matched to a gene: 5. Germline V gives CDR1 MGHRA, CDR2 YSYEKL. The CDR3 loop reads CASSHGTSEGQETQYF. In nucleotides, the CDR3 is TGCGCCAGCAGCCACGGGACTAGCGAGGGCCAAGAGACCCAGTACTTC.

A few counts support this clonotype. This chain links TRBV11-1 with TRBJ2-1; 10 bases are a match to TRBD2. CDR1 and CDR2 (germline): SGHAT, FQDESV (reference sequence). J lost 6 bases, V lost 5 bases, and 7 bases had no gene match. The CDR3 has 15 residues. CDR3 sequence reads: CASSPTGTSANEQFF. DNA for the CDR3: TGTGCCAGCAGCCCGACCGGGACTAGCGCCAATGAGCAGTTCTTC.

This clonotype was observed at least ten times. The chain uses TRBV11-1 and TRBJ2-2; 7 positions match TRBD2. CDR1 and CDR2 (germline): SGHAT, FQDESV (reference sequence). The CDR3 extends over 17 amino acids. Trimming at V came to 5 bases and at J to 5 bases, leaving 14 bases not matched to a gene. For the CDR3, the DNA is TGTGCCAGCAGCCCCTTTAGGGCGGGAGTACGGACCGGGGAGCTGTTTTTT. Translated: CASSPFRAGVRTGELFF.

This clonotype was detected many times. The V and J genes are TRBV2 and TRBJ2-7; 8 positions agree with TRBD2. Trimming removed 2 bases from V and 5 bases from J; junction bases left unmatched: 8. The CDR3 covers 15 residues. Germline CDR1 and CDR2: SNHLY and FYNNEI. As DNA, the CDR3 is TGTGCCAGCAGTGAAACCAAGCGGGAGACGAACGAGCAGTACTTC. This translates into CASSETKRETNEQYF.

The rearrangement links TRBV3-1 to TRBJ2-7; D is unclear. V lost 0 bases and J 3 bases, leaving 18 bases between the germline ends. Germline values: CDR1 LGHDT, CDR2 YNNKEL (reference sequence). There are 17 residues in the CDR3. The CDR3 DNA reads as TGTGCCAGCAGCCAAGATCTTGGGAAAGCCAATCACTACGAGCAGTACTTC. Amino acid sequence: CASSQDLGKANHYEQYF.

This clonotype was counted ten times or more. The V call is TRBV10-3, the J call TRBJ1-1, with D perhaps TRBD1 (5 bases). The CDR3 sequence is 14 residues long. CDR1 and CDR2 (germline): ENHRY, SYGVKD. Trimming removed 7 bases from V and 2 bases from J, with 14 bases in between. CDR3 in DNA: TGTGCCATCACGGGTCGGGACCCTAACACTGAAGCTTTCTTT. Encoded protein: CAITGRDPNTEAFF.

Many counts were recorded for this clonotype. The genes are TRBV10-2 and TRBJ2-2; 16 positions match TRBD2. Trimming removed 9 bases from V and 4 bases from J; junction bases left unmatched: 17. CDR3 length: 20 residues. Germline V gene data show CDR1 as WSHSY and CDR2 as SAAADI. DNA of the CDR3: TGCGCCAGTCGAACCCTTGGGACTAGCGGGAGGGCCGCTCGCACCGGGGAGCTGTTTTTT. Translation: CASRTLGTSGRAARTGELFF.

V and J are TRBV4-2 and TRBJ2-2; TRBD2 aligns across 8 bases. V gave up 4 bases and J gave up 4 bases; unmatched junction bases: 8. This CDR3 has 16 amino acids. Germline CDR1 is LGHNA and CDR2 is YNFKEQ. The CDR3 region is CASSPSWREATGELFF. The CDR3 DNA follows: TGTGCCAGCAGCCCCTCTTGGCGGGAGGCCACCGGGGAGCTGTTTTTT.